This T cell receptor (beta chain) was sequenced for a study of blood T cell repertoires in COVID-19. Whole-study context: Samples came from the United States, Italy and Spain, spanning acute and convalescent COVID-19.

Authors' methods: Nucleated cell counts were estimated from reference gene primer amplification. Generated by immunoSEQ multiplex PCR, the TCRdb table keeps only in-frame clones and is missing some. V and J calls and clone size are given by that table; D and trimming were obtained from the DNA. The repertoire has some 96,000 clones, roughly 87% of them found once; the top ten carry around 7.2%. V lost 4 bases and J lost 2, with 17 bases in between. CDR1 and CDR2 from the germline V gene are MNHEY and SVGAGI. The CDR3 sequence is 16 residues long. The source material was peripheral blood. V is TRBV6-5 and J is TRBJ1-1; D is perhaps TRBD1 (5 bases). This receptor was identified in a man in his thirties or forties in a cohort sampled during active COVID-19. CDR3 bases: TGTGCCAGCAGTTCCGGGGGGGTCAGGTTTAACACTGAAGCTTTCTTT. This encodes CASSSGGVRFNTEAFF.